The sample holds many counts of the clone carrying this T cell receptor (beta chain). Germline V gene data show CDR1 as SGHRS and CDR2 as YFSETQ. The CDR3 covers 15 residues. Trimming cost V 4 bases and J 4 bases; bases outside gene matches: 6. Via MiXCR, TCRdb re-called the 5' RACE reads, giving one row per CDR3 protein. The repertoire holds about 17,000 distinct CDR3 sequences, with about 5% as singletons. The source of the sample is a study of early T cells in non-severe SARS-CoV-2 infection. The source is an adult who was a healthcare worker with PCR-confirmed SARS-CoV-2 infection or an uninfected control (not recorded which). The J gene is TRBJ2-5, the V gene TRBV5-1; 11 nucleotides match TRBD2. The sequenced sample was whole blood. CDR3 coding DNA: TGCGCCAGCAGCCAACTAGCGGGAGTAGTAGAGACCCAGTACTTC. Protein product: CASSQLAGVVETQYF.